The text below deals with one T cell receptor beta chain. As yet, its antigen is unknown. Here immunoSEQ multiplex PCR was the method, and the copy in TCRdb shows in-frame clones only, minus some. The data show nearly 110,000 clones, about 89% seen once. The sample comes from a study of T cell responses to AZD1222 COVID-19 vaccine. The study, taken as a whole, reports: Unmutated regions of variants are reportedly targeted by nearly half of spike-specific TCRs.

Per germline, CDR1 SGHNT and CDR2 YYREEE (reference sequence). The length of the CDR3 is 13 residues. The ends were cut back, 0 bases at V and 9 bases at J, with 12 bases in the middle. The receptor's source is an adult in good health. The V call is TRBV5-4, the J call TRBJ2-5; D possibly corresponds to TRBD2 (6 bases). The source material was peripheral blood, sampled on day 0 of AZD1222 vaccination. The CDR3 DNA follows: TGTGCCAGCAGCTTGGGGCCGGGAGCGGCCCAGTACTTC. The encoded protein is CASSLGPGAAQYF.